This T cell receptor (beta chain) was found in a study of T cells in pancreatic ductal adenocarcinoma (dated by TCRdb to the late 2010s). A note on the overall study: To learn about the adaptive T-cell response arising naturally, investigators profiled where tumor-infiltrating CD8+ T cells, together with suppressive cells, were located within resected pancreatic ductal adenocarcinoma, how abundant they were, and what qualities they showed. Overall study outcomes, separate from this receptor: T-cell clonality did not differ significantly between tumor and blood, with mean clonality around 0.11 in tumors and approximately 0.068 in blood. Because inoperable disease is present at presentation in most pancreatic cancer patients, the resected cohort was biased toward the minority with early-stage disease. Tumor versus blood clonality comparisons may be biased because tumors are enriched in CD45RO+ effector rather than naive T cells, biasing toward lower diversity. Compared with tumor samples, blood samples had more total productive templates and about 8-fold more unique clonotypes.

Spanning cysteine to phenylalanine, the CDR3 consists of 15 amino acids. Here the CDR3 DNA is all that survives: 45 bases in frame from base 1. Taken from the germline V gene, the CDR1 and CDR2 loops are SGHTA and FQGNSA. Between the V and J ends, shortened by 4 bases and 0 bases respectively, the junction contains 12 bases. TCR beta CDR3 regions were amplified from genomic DNA using the immunoSEQ hsTCRB kit. High-throughput TRB CDR3 sequencing was performed on an Illumina HiSeq system. As for the original processing: The immunoSEQ software was used to analyze sequencing reads, and nonproductive sequences containing premature stops or frame-shifts were removed. To calculate repertoire clonality, Shannon entropy was normalized by log2 of the number of unique productive sequences, and that value was subtracted from one. This immuneACCESS table, as held by TCRdb, lists in-frame sequences with V and J called but not all clones. Of the missing ones, under half trace to an unresolved V gene in checked studies; the others have no known cause. That table supplies the V and J calls and clone size; D and trimming were determined from the DNA. Recorded for this sample are some 10,000 clones; roughly nine tenths of them occurred a single time. The leading ten clones occupy approximately 3.1% of the sample.

Selected pancreatic ductal adenocarcinoma patients had undergone surgery without neoadjuvant therapy. Peripheral blood was collected in heparin tubes, and PBMCs were isolated by histopaque density gradient and cryopreserved in approximately 9.4% DMSO. Genomic DNA was extracted from roughly seven PBMC and under 10 flash-frozen tumor specimens using the DNeasy Blood and Tissue Kit with Proteinase K and RNase treatment. In the case of this clone: Which antigen it targets is not known. No base quality values were provided; no much bigger clone lies one nucleotide off.

The material sequenced was PBMCs. The receptor comes from a human donor with pancreatic ductal adenocarcinoma. The V and J segments used are TRBV7-2 and TRBJ2-5; no D segment can be confidently identified. DNA sequence: TGTGCCAGCAGCTCCACCTGGGCGTACCAAGAGACCCAGTACTTC. It specifies CASSSTWAYQETQYF.